The source of this TCR beta chain is a study of blood T cell repertoires in COVID-19. Study-wide background: Material from acute and convalescent COVID-19 was sourced from the United States, Italy and Spain.

Germline lookup yields CDR1 SGHVS and CDR2 FNYEAQ. Germline trimming cut 4 bases from V and 8 bases from J; bases unmatched to any gene: 9. There are 16 residues in the CDR3. Individuals in the exposed group had encountered a COVID-19 case within 2 weeks preceding study entry. Authors' data handling: Estimation of nucleated cell counts was performed using reference gene primer amplification. The protocol was immunoSEQ multiplex PCR, while the TCRdb copy is restricted to in-frame clones and leaves out a portion. V, J and clone size reflect that table, while D and trimming were determined from the DNA. The repertoire holds about 210,000 clones, 84% seen once, with less than 3.5% in the top ten.

The V call is TRBV7-6, the J call TRBJ2-2; 11 nucleotides align to TRBD1. The sequence was collected from a woman aged 25 to 45 who had been exposed to COVID-19. The sequenced material came from PBMCs or T cells enriched from blood (not recorded which). As DNA, the CDR3 is TGTGCCAGCAGCTCCCAGCCAGGACAGGGGGCTGGGGAGCTGTTTTTT. It translates to CASSSQPGQGAGELFF. The full variable domain, completed using reference TRBV7-6 and TRBJ2-2, is GAGVSQSPRYKVTKRGQDVALRCDPISGHVSLYWYRQALGQGPEFLTYFNYEAQQDKSGLPNDRFSAERPEGSISTLTIQRTEQRDSAMYRCASSSQPGQGAGELFFGEGSRLTVL.